The source of this TCR beta chain is a study of cytomegalovirus exposure and HLA in healthy donors. Concerning this clone: Its antigen is still unknown.

Study-wide points: It was reported that the classifier diagnosed cytomegalovirus status with high specificity and sensitivity in both the original and validation cohorts. Further analysis was carried out later, and it showed several of the most significant clusters appearing linked to common viral pathogens. For most subjects, TCR beta sequences were reported to predict HLA-A and HLA-B alleles with accuracy.

The PCR employed 60 Vbeta primers together with 13 Jbeta primers. Clones were read by immunoSEQ multiplex PCR, and TCRdb kept only the in-frame ones, dropping some. The table shows about 160,000 clones, with approximately 80% occurring only once. This CDR3 has 15 residues. Per the germline V gene, CDR1 is MNHEY and CDR2 is SVGAGI. Trimming took 5 bases from V and 4 from J; bases not matched to a gene: 8. Sequencing input: PBMCs. This TCR was recovered from a woman aged 40 to 50 in good health and CMV-seropositive. The J gene is TRBJ1-3, the V gene TRBV6-5, with 7 bases identical to TRBD1. CDR3 in DNA: TGTGCCAGCAGTCCATCCCGGGACAGAGGAAACACCATATATTTT. Translation gives CASSPSRDRGNTIYF.